This TCR beta chain was sequenced during a study of blood T cell repertoires in COVID-19. As for the study in general: Samples of COVID-19 (acute and convalescent) were obtained from the United States, Italy and Spain.

Only in-frame clones appear in the TCRdb table, and some are missing; sequencing was by immunoSEQ multiplex PCR. The top ten hold roughly 0.89% of the sample, which has 200,000 to 300,000 clones, 92% seen once. This CDR3 has 17 residues. The V gene's germline CDR1 is SNHLY and CDR2 FYNNEI. The V gene lost 4 bases and the J gene lost 0 bases, with 13 bases spanning the gap. Enrolment of Seattle patients took place during active infection, and they were followed longitudinally. The receptor comes from a man aged 30-40 years with COVID-19, enrolled during active disease. Sequencing input: peripheral blood. The genes are TRBV2 and TRBJ2-6; D might be TRBD1 (5 bases). The CDR3 nucleotides read TGTGCCAGCAGTGCAGTCAGGGCCAACTCTGGGGCCAACGTCCTGACTTTC. Its translation: CASSAVRANSGANVLTF.